Below are 22 T cell receptor beta chains sequenced from a single sample in a study of PD-1 blockade in classical Hodgkin lymphoma. Time point denoted: cycle 4 day 1 (C4D1), after about 6 weeks of nivolumab. Brentuximab vedotin exposure varied among the patients, all of whom had relapsed after autologous stem cell transplantation. This table comes from immunoSEQ multiplex PCR, and its TCRdb copy is limited to in-frame clones, with some not included. The repertoire has some 22,000 clones, around 79% of them found once; the top ten carry over 15%. The specimen was peripheral blood mononuclear cells (PBMCs), collected before the fourth cycle of nivolumab. Every receptor here comes from a human donor with classical Hodgkin lymphoma.

The chain combines TRBV6-6 with TRBJ1-2; 8 bases agree with TRBD1. CDR1 MNHNY and CDR2 SVGAGI come from the germline V gene (reference sequence). The CDR3 sequence is 13 residues long. Trimming at V came to 6 bases and at J to 8 bases, leaving 8 bases not matched to a gene. The CDR3 region is CASRPDRVGGYTF. CDR3 bases: TGTGCCAGCAGACCGGACAGGGTGGGAGGCTACACCTTC.

This chain links TRBV14 with TRBJ1-6, with TRBD1 identical over 9 bases. The CDR3 is made up of 14 amino acids. Unmatched junction bases numbered 3, after V lost 3 bases and J lost 9 bases. In germline, CDR1 is SGHDN, CDR2 FVKESK. The CDR3 protein is CASSHRTGASPLHF. CDR3 nucleotides: TGTGCCAGCAGCCACAGGACAGGGGCTTCACCCCTCCACTTT.

The chain employs TRBV28 and TRBJ2-3, with unresolved D. V was cut by 5 bases and J by 5 bases, with 11 bases left in between. Germline CDR1 reads MDHEN; CDR2 reads SYDVKM. The CDR3 is 13 amino acids. CDR3 in amino acids: CASSPGREDTQYF. Here the CDR3 DNA reads TGTGCCAGCAGTCCCGGTCGAGAAGATACGCAGTATTTT. The full variable domain, in which reference TRBV28 and TRBJ2-3 provide the parts outside the CDR3, is DVKVTQSSRYLVKRTGEKVFLECVQDMDHENMFWYRQDPGLGLRLIYFSYDVKMKEKGDIPEGYSVSREKKERFSLILESASTNQTSMYLCASSPGREDTQYFGPGTRLTVL.

The gene calls are TRBV19 and TRBJ1-1; D gene uncertain. Germline CDR1 LNHDA, CDR2 SQIVND (reference sequence). The V and J ends lost 4 bases and 2 bases respectively, with 14 bases between them. The CDR3 runs to 15 residues. The CDR3 sequence is CASSSPPGKNTEAFF. CDR3 coding DNA: TGTGCCAGTAGTAGCCCCCCGGGAAAAAACACTGAAGCTTTCTTT. The complete variable domain, with remaining parts taken from reference TRBV19 and TRBJ1-1, reads DGGITQSPKYLFRKEGQNVTLSCEQNLNHDAMYWYRQDPGQGLRLIYYSQIVNDFQKGDIAEGYSVSREKKESFPLTVTSAQKNPTAFYLCASSSPPGKNTEAFFGQGTRLTVV.

CDR3 sequence: CSVEGGQGELFF. The DNA for the CDR3 is TGCAGCGTTGAAGGGGGACAGGGTGAACTGTTTTTT. The chain employs TRBV29-1 and TRBJ1-4; 9 bases are shared with TRBD1. Germline V gene sequence: CDR1 SQVTM, CDR2 ANQGSEA. The CDR3 loop spans 12 amino acids. V dropped 1 base and J dropped 12; count of bases not matched to a gene: 3. Supplemented by reference TRBV29-1 and TRBJ1-4, the full variable domain reads SAVISQKPSRDICQRGTSLTIQCQVDSQVTMMFWYRQQPGQSLTLIATANQGSEATYESGFVIDKFPISRPNLTFSTLTVSNMSPEDSSIYLCSVEGGQGELFFGSGTQLSVL.

CDR3: CASSLGENTNTEAFF. The CDR3 DNA follows: TGTGCCAGCTCACTGGGAGAGAATACGAACACTGAAGCTTTCTTT. This sequence joins TRBV18 and TRBJ1-1; D is undetermined. Germline V gives CDR1 KGHSH, CDR2 LQKENI. Trimming took off 4 bases at V and 1 base at J, with 13 bases between the two ends. The length of the CDR3 is 15 residues.

The rearrangement links TRBV7-9 to TRBJ1-4; D ambiguous. The CDR3 is 16 amino acids. Deletions cut 1 base from V and 3 bases from J, with 12 bases between. Germline loops: CDR1 SEHNR, CDR2 FQNEAQ (reference sequence). The CDR3 sequence is CASSLGLAGPNEKLFF. Written as DNA, the CDR3 is TGTGCCAGCAGCTTAGGATTGGCGGGTCCTAATGAAAAACTGTTTTTT.

V and J are TRBV6-1 and TRBJ2-5; 7 bases fit TRBD1. V lost 4 bases and J lost 5; bases outside the gene matches: 4. Germline V gene lookup returns CDR1 MNHNS and CDR2 SASEGT. The CDR3 is 13 amino acids. Here the CDR3 reads CASSGWDSETQYF. The CDR3 DNA reads as TGTGCCAGCAGTGGGTGGGACAGCGAGACCCAGTACTTC.

Only a few counts were recorded for this clone. V and J are TRBV7-9 and TRBJ1-2; TRBD1 agrees at 9 bases. J gave up 3 bases and V 8 bases, and 7 bases lay outside the gene matches. CDR1 is SEHNR and CDR2 is FQNEAQ in the germline V gene (reference sequence). This CDR3 region has 14 residues. The chain's CDR3 is CASGPRDRDYGYTF. The CDR3, as DNA: TGTGCCAGCGGACCCCGGGACAGGGACTATGGCTACACCTTC. The full variable domain, its missing parts supplied by reference TRBV7-9 and TRBJ1-2, is DTGVSQNPRHKITKRGQNVTFRCDPISEHNRLYWYRQTLGQGPEFLTYFQNEAQLEKSRLLSDRFSAERPKGSFSTLEIQRTEQGDSAMYLCASGPRDRDYGYTFGSGTRLTVV.

This chain joins TRBV6-6 and TRBJ1-2, with 9 bases fitting TRBD1. Germline V gene sequence: CDR1 MNHNY, CDR2 SVGAGI (reference sequence). This CDR3 spans 16 amino acids. Trimming took 2 bases from V and 1 from J; bases not matched to a gene: 5. CDR3 sequence reads: CASSYTGTGNNYGYTF. The DNA of the CDR3 is TGTGCCAGCAGTTACACAGGGACAGGGAATAACTATGGCTACACCTTC.

This sequence joins TRBV28 and TRBJ1-1; maybe TRBD1 (5 bases). The V gene's germline CDR1 is MDHEN and CDR2 SYDVKM. V was trimmed by 3 bases and J by 0 bases, leaving 11 bases between them. The CDR3 has 15 amino acids. The CDR3 protein is CASSFQQALNTEAFF. In DNA, the CDR3 is TGTGCCAGCAGTTTTCAACAGGCGCTGAACACTGAAGCTTTCTTT.

The chain has TRBV27 and TRBJ2-2; the match to TRBD1 covers 11 bases. With V trimmed by 5 bases and J by 5 bases, 7 bases remained unmatched. The CDR3 length is 16 residues. Germline V gene lookup returns CDR1 MNHEY and CDR2 SMNVEV (reference sequence). CDR3 loop: CASSTGTGGWTGELFF. DNA of the CDR3: TGTGCCAGCAGTACGGGGACAGGGGGTTGGACCGGGGAGCTGTTTTTT.

The chain couples TRBV18 to TRBJ2-5, with 7 bases fitting TRBD1. With 3 bases clipped from V and 1 base from J, the junction kept 2 bases outside the gene matches. The CDR3 runs 14 residues. Germline V CDR1 and CDR2: KGHSH, LQKENI. CDR3 in amino acids: CASSPGQTQETQYF. In DNA, the CDR3 is TGTGCCAGCTCACCGGGACAGACCCAAGAGACCCAGTACTTC.

This chain joins TRBV5-1 and TRBJ1-2; D ambiguous. V shed 0 bases and J shed 4 bases, with 7 bases lying between them. CDR1 is SGHRS and CDR2 is YFSETQ in the germline V gene. The CDR3 is 13 amino acids. CDR3 sequence (DNA): TGCGCCAGCAGCTTGGGGGTCTCCTATGGCTACACCTTC. It is translated as CASSLGVSYGYTF.

J is TRBJ2-5 and V is TRBV11-2; D is perhaps TRBD1 (5 bases). With 0 bases removed from V and 13 bases from J, the gap between germline ends came to 15 bases. This CDR3 comprises 13 residues. Looked up from germline, CDR1 is SGHAT and CDR2 is FQNNGV. CDR3 sequence reads: CASSLDQGQRWYF. Here the CDR3 DNA reads TGTGCCAGCAGCTTAGATCAGGGCCAGCGTTGGTACTTC.

The CDR3 here is CASSSGTGFYQPQHF. In DNA, the CDR3 is TGCGCCAGCAGCTCCGGGACAGGTTTTTATCAGCCCCAGCATTTT. The chain has TRBV4-1 and TRBJ1-5, with TRBD1 matching 8 bases. The CDR3 sequence is 15 residues long. Germline lookup yields CDR1 MGHRA and CDR2 YSYEKL. V gave up 5 bases and J gave up 5 bases; unmatched junction bases: 8.

The chain has TRBV19 and TRBJ2-6; 8 bases align to TRBD1. CDR1 and CDR2 (germline): LNHDA, SQIVND (reference sequence). The CDR3 is made up of 17 amino acids. V was clipped by 2 bases and J by 10 bases; unmatched bases: 13. The CDR3 loop is CASSIKGLGTGPNVLTF. The CDR3 DNA reads TGTGCCAGTAGTATAAAGGGGCTGGGGACAGGCCCTAACGTCCTGACTTTC.

This clone was seen more than once but under ten times. The V gene is TRBV5-1, the J gene TRBJ1-2; 9 bases line up with TRBD1. There are 15 residues in the CDR3. Germline CDR1 SGHRS, CDR2 YFSETQ. With 3 bases clipped from V and 2 bases from J, the junction kept 5 bases outside the gene matches. The CDR3 DNA reads as TGCGCCAGCAGCTCCACAGGGGGCTGGAACTATGGCTACACCTTC. It encodes CASSSTGGWNYGYTF.

The CDR3 sequence is CATSRDRGIGEKLFF. The CDR3 nucleotides are TGTGCCACCAGCAGAGATCGGGGAATTGGTGAAAAACTGTTTTTT. The chain joins TRBV15 to TRBJ1-4; D is undetermined. Trimming stripped 0 bases from V and 7 bases from J, with 12 bases between. CDR3 size: 15 residues. Germline V lookup: CDR1 LNHNV, CDR2 YYDKDF (reference sequence).

This clone is medium-sized (0.01 to 0.1%). This chain joins TRBV30 and TRBJ2-7, with TRBD2 matching over 8 bases. J gave up 3 bases and V 0 bases, and 1 base lay outside the gene matches. This CDR3 region has 13 residues. Germline CDR1 GTSNPN, CDR2 SVGIG (reference sequence). CDR3 sequence reads: CAWSVSGNYEQYF. The CDR3 bases are TGTGCCTGGAGTGTTAGCGGGAACTACGAGCAGTACTTC. The complete variable domain, with remaining parts taken from reference TRBV30 and TRBJ2-7, reads SQTIHQWPATLVQPVGSPLSLECTVEGTSNPNLYWYRQAAGRGLQLLFYSVGIGQISSEVPQNLSASRPQDRQFILSSKKLLLSDSGFYLCAWSVSGNYEQYFGPGTRLTVT.

V is TRBV27 and J is TRBJ2-5, with TRBD1 as a possible D gene (7 bases). Germline CDR1 reads MNHEY; CDR2 reads SMNVEV (reference sequence). V was clipped by 3 bases and J by 7 bases, with 21 bases between them. The CDR3 covers 16 residues. The CDR3 loop is CASSFNGGGGAATQYF. Written as DNA, the CDR3 is TGTGCCAGCAGTTTTAATGGTGGAGGGGGCGCTGCGACCCAGTACTTC.

The CDR3 is CASSFGGNTEAFF. The DNA for the CDR3 is TGTGCCAGCAGCTTTGGAGGAAACACTGAAGCTTTCTTT. This chain joins TRBV7-9 and TRBJ1-1; D is unresolved. The length of the CDR3 is 13 residues. The V gene's germline CDR1 is SEHNR and CDR2 FQNEAQ (reference sequence). V lost 3 bases, J lost 2 bases, and 7 bases lay in between. The entire variable domain, with the rest obtained from reference TRBV7-9 and TRBJ1-1, is as follows: DTGVSQNPRHKITKRGQNVTFRCDPISEHNRLYWYRQTLGQGPEFLTYFQNEAQLEKSRLLSDRFSAERPKGSFSTLEIQRTEQGDSAMYLCASSFGGNTEAFFGQGTRLTVV.